The rows below give T cell receptor beta chains drawn from one sample of a study of T-cell reconstitution after alpha-beta-depleted transplantation in children. TCRdb re-called the PCR reads through MiXCR, storing one row per CDR3 protein. The data contain more than 400,000 distinct CDR3 sequences, roughly 11% of them seen just once; the ten biggest clones take up about 14%. Sequences were derived from PBMCs, mostly from graft donor cells, sampled 180 days after TCRalphabeta/CD19-depleted stem cell transplant. The source is a female patient under 10 years old who had a stem cell transplant for aplastic anemia, so the T cells may come from the graft donor. CDR3s include the opening cysteine and the closing phenylalanine or tryptophan. The order of the fields is CDR3 DNA, CDR3 protein, J gene, clone size, V gene, D gene. The D gene is left open where the match is weak. Rows give clone size only sometimes, using once, few, many, or a class for an expanded clone.

TGTGCCAGCAGCCCCGACAGGGGGCGCGGGTTGAATGAGCAGTTCTTC	CASSPDRGRGLNEQFF	TRBJ2-1	few	TRBV3-1	TRBD1
TGCGCCAGCAGCCCTCATTCCACGGATGCGCAGTATTTT	CASSPHSTDAQYF	TRBJ2-3	few	TRBV4-3	.
TGCAGTGCTAGAGATCCCAGACTGGGGGGTAAGCCCCAGCATTTT	CSARDPRLGGKPQHF	TRBJ1-5	.	TRBV20-1	.
TGTGCCAGCAGCTTATTGGAGACTAGCGGGAGGTATGAGCAGTTCTTC	CASSLLETSGRYEQFF	TRBJ2-1	.	TRBV7-2	TRBD2
TGTGCCAGCAGGGCCCAGACTAGCGGGGCGCTTGAGCAGTTCTTC	CASRAQTSGALEQFF	TRBJ2-1	many	TRBV12-3/TRBV12-4	TRBD2
TGTGCCAGCAGAATCGGACAGAACACTGAAGCTTTCTTT	CASRIGQNTEAFF	TRBJ1-1	.	TRBV28	.
TGCGCCAGCAGCCCGTATAGGGGGGGACCCTACAATGAGCAGTTCTTC	CASSPYRGGPYNEQFF	TRBJ2-1	.	TRBV4-3	.
TGCGCCAGCAGCCATCCTTCGACGCATGGGGAGGGCTACACCTTC	CASSHPSTHGEGYTF	TRBJ1-2	.	TRBV4-1	.
TGTGCCAGCACCCCTCCGGGGAGGGCCGAGCAGTACTTC	CASTPPGRAEQYF	TRBJ2-7	.	TRBV28	TRBD2
TGCAGTGCTTGGGACAGGGGCCGGGGAGAGACCCAGTACTTC	CSAWDRGRGETQYF	TRBJ2-5	many	TRBV20-1	TRBD1
TGTGCCAGCAGCTTTCCAGGAACAGTCCCCACCGGGGAGCTGTTTTTT	CASSFPGTVPTGELFF	TRBJ2-2	.	TRBV11-3	.
TGTGCCAGCAGCTACGTTCCCGGGACTACTCACTACGAGCAGTACTTC	CASSYVPGTTHYEQYF	TRBJ2-7	.	TRBV7-2	TRBD2
TGTGCCAGCAGCTTGGAAAATAGCGGGATAAGCCAGTTCTTC	CASSLENSGISQFF	TRBJ2-1	.	TRBV5-8	TRBD2
TGCGCCAGCAGCCCAGCGGGGTACGTCTACGAGCAGTACTTC	CASSPAGYVYEQYF	TRBJ2-7	many	TRBV5-1	TRBD2
TGTGCCAGCACCAGGGAGATAGAGATAAACAATGAGCAGTTCTTC	CASTREIEINNEQFF	TRBJ2-1	.	TRBV25-1	.
TGTGCCGGATCAGGGGGGGGAGAGACCCAGTACTTC	CAGSGGGETQYF	TRBJ2-5	many	TRBV7-8	.
TGTGCCAGCAGCGGCCCGTCGGGAAGCGAGCAGTACTTC	CASSGPSGSEQYF	TRBJ2-7	many	TRBV5-4	.
TGCAGTGCTAGAGTCCCTAGCGGCTCCTACAATGAGCAGTTCTTC	CSARVPSGSYNEQFF	TRBJ2-1	few	TRBV20-1	TRBD2
TGTGCCAGCAGGGCCAGGGACAGAGCTAACTATGGCTACACCTTC	CASRARDRANYGYTF	TRBJ1-2	few	TRBV12-3/TRBV12-4	TRBD1
TGCAGTGCTAGGGCCAGTAATAGCAATCAGCCCCAGCATTTT	CSARASNSNQPQHF	TRBJ1-5	few	TRBV20-1	.
TGTGCCAGCGGGGGGAGCGGGCCGTCCAAGAGGGGCCATGAGCAGTTCTTC	CASGGSGPSKRGHEQFF	TRBJ2-1	many	TRBV27	.
TGTGCCAGCAGCCTGCTAGGCGCCAGGTCCTACGAGCAGTACTTC	CASSLLGARSYEQYF	TRBJ2-7	.	TRBV28	.
TGTGCCAGCAGCCACTTTCTTTCCGGGGGGGCAGATACGCAGTATTTT	CASSHFLSGGADTQYF	TRBJ2-3	few	TRBV5-5	TRBD2
TGTGCCAGCGTCAAGCTATTGAACACCGGGGAGCTGTTTTTT	CASVKLLNTGELFF	TRBJ2-2	few	TRBV7-9	.
TGTGCCAGCTCACCTGGACAGGAGGAGGAAAAACTGTTTTTT	CASSPGQEEEKLFF	TRBJ1-4	few	TRBV18	TRBD1
TGTGCCAGCGGCCGCGGGAGAGGAGCAGATACGCAGTATTTT	CASGRGRGADTQYF	TRBJ2-3	few	TRBV6-1	TRBD2
TGTGCCAGCAGCTCCCGGGGATGGAACACTGAAGCTTTCTTT	CASSSRGWNTEAFF	TRBJ1-1	.	TRBV6-2/TRBV6-3	.
TGTGCCAGCAGCCAAGTAGTGGGAGGGGGCTACAATGAGCAGTTCTTC	CASSQVVGGGYNEQFF	TRBJ2-1	.	TRBV3-1	.
TGCAGCGTTGAAATAGCCCGACAGGGTGCCTATGGCTACACCTTC	CSVEIARQGAYGYTF	TRBJ1-2	.	TRBV29-1	TRBD1
TGTGCCAGCAGTCTGAAGGCGGGAGGGTCCACAGATACGCAGTATTTT	CASSLKAGGSTDTQYF	TRBJ2-3	.	TRBV6-5	TRBD2
TGTGCCAGTAACACACCCAGGGGGCCTGGGGCCAACGTCCTGACTTTC	CASNTPRGPGANVLTF	TRBJ2-6	few	TRBV19	TRBD1
TGTGCCAGCACCTCTCAGCTAGACTATGGCTACACCTTC	CASTSQLDYGYTF	TRBJ1-2	.	TRBV7-2	.